This T cell receptor (beta chain) emerged from a study of blood T cell repertoires in COVID-19. Study-wide context: Spain, Italy and the United States supplied samples that represented acute and convalescent COVID-19.

Germline CDR1 is SGHTA and CDR2 is FQGNSA. The V and J ends lost 4 bases and 2 bases, in that order; junction bases with no gene match: 3. This CDR3 contains 15 residues. In the original analysis: How many nucleated cells were present was estimated from reference gene primer amplification. Sequencing was performed with immunoSEQ multiplex PCR; in TCRdb, only in-frame clones are kept and a portion is missing. The DNA gave D and trimming, while V, J and clone size come from that table. This table has 85,000 to 90,000 clones, around 85% appearing once. V gene TRBV7-2 combines with J gene TRBJ2-1; 9 bases fit TRBD2. The sample taken for sequencing was peripheral blood. The sequence came from a man between 65 and 85 years old with acute or convalescent COVID-19. CDR3 residues: CASSSSGGPYNEQFF. The DNA of the CDR3 is TGTGCCAGCAGCTCCAGCGGGGGGCCCTACAATGAGCAGTTCTTC.